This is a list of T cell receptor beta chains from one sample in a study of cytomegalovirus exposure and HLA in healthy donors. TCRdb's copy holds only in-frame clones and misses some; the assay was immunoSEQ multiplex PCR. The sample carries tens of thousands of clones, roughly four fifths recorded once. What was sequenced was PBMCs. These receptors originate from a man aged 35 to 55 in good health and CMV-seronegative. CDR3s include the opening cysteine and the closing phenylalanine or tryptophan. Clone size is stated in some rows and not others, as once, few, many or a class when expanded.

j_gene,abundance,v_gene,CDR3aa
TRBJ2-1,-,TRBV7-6,CASSLGTSPNNEQFF
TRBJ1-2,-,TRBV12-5,CASGPDARADYGYTF
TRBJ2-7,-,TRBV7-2,CASSLELVYEQYF
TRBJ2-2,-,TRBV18,CASSHPTGPTGELFF
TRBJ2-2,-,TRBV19,CACAGLADSAGELFF
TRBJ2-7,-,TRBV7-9,CASSLDFSYEQYF
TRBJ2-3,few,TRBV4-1,CASSQYFPSTDTQYF
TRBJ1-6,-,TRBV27,CASRTDGSSYNSPLHF
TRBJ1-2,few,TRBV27,CASSSGQGGGYTF
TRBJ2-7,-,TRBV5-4,CASRGLAGEQYF
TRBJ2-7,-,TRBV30,CAFGWAEQYF
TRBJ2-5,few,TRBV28,CASRERGGKETQYF
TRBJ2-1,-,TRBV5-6,CASYPIGSGTPYNEQFF
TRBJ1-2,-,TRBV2,CASTRRGGGGYTF
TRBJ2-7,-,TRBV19,CASSRTDTLYEQYF
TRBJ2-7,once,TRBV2,CASSEESGQDYEQYF
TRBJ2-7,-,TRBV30,CAWSPPDRQLYEQYF
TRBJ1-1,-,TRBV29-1,CSVRTGRTEAFF
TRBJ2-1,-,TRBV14,CASSQDRLAGFGFNNEQFF
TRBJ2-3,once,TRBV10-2,CASRGLAGRTDTQYF
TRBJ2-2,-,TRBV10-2,CASSESRGLSMAAGELFF
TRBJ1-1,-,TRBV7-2,CASSIGLRNTEAFF
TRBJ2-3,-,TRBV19,CASTVTSTDTQYF
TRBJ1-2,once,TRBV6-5,CASRGSRAGGYTF
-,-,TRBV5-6,CASSETGGGNSYEQYF
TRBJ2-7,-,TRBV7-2,CASSLGTSGLYEQYF
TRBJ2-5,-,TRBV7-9,CASSVTSGRDF
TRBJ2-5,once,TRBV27,CASSLTGEGETQYF
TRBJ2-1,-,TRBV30,CAWDVLAGGKNEQFF
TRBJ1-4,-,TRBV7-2,CASSLGDINEKLFF